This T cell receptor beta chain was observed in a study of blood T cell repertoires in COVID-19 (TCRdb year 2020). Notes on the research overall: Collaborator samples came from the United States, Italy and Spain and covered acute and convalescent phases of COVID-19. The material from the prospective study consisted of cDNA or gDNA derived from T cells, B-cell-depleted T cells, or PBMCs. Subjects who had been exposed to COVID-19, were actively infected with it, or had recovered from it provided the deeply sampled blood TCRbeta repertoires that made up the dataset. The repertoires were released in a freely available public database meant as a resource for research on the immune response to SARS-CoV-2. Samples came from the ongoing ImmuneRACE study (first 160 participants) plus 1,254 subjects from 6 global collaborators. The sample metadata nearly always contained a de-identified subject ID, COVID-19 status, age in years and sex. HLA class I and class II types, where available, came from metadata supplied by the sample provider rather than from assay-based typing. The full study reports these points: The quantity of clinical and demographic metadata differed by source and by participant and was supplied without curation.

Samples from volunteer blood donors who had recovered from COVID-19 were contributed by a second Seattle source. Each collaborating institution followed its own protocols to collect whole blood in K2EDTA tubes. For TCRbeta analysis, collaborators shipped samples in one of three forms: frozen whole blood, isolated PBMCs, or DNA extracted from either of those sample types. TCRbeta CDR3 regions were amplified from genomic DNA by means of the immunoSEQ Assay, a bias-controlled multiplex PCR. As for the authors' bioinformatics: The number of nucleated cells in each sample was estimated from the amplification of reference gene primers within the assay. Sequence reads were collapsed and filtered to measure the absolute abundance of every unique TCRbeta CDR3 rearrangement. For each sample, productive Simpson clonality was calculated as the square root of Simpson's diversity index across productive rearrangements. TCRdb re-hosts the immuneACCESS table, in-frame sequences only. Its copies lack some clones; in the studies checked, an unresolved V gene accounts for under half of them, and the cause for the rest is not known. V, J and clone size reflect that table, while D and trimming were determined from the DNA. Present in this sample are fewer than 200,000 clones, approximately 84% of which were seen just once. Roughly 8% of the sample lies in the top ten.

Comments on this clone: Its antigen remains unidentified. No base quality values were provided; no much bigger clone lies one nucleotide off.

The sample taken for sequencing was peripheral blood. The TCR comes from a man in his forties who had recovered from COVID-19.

The nucleotide sequence reads as follows: TGTGCCAGCAGAAGACCAGGGACAGGGATGTCAGATACGCAGTATTTT. This gives the protein CASRRPGTGMSDTQYF. The sequence is built from TRBV28 and TRBJ2-3, with 9 bases aligning to TRBD1. V is trimmed back by 6 bases and J by 4 bases, and the junction contains 11 bases that no gene match accounts for. The CDR3, from cysteine to phenylalanine, totals 16 residues. Just CDR3 DNA is preserved here, 48 bases in frame from base 1. CDR1 and CDR2 were assigned from the germline V gene as MDHEN and SYDVKM. The CDR3 plus the reference TRBV28 and TRBJ2-3 genes for the other parts give the full variable domain: DVKVTQSSRYLVKRTGEKVFLECVQDMDHENMFWYRQDPGLGLRLIYFSYDVKMKEKGDIPEGYSVSREKKERFSLILESASTNQTSMYLCASRRPGTGMSDTQYFGPGTRLTVL.